This T cell receptor (beta chain) was identified in a study of identical twins. This clonotype was counted a few times. Each cDNA held unique molecular identifiers, and template switching gave it a universal primer site. TCRdb passed the 5' RACE reads through MiXCR, listing each CDR3 protein once. The repertoire includes hundreds of thousands of distinct CDR3 sequences, roughly 9.4% of them detected once, and roughly 5% sits in the top ten. The V segment lost 0 bases and the J segment 0 bases; nucleotides outside the gene matches: 11. The CDR3 is 19 residues long. Germline V gene sequence: CDR1 LNHDA, CDR2 SQIVND (reference sequence).

This receptor was taken from a woman aged 18-29 years in good health. The sequenced material came from memory (CD45RO+) T cells sorted from blood. The gene calls are TRBV19 and TRBJ2-3; 8 bases are a match to TRBD2. The CDR3 DNA reads TGTGCCAGTAGTATAGATCATGGGTCGGGGGGGGCAAGCACAGATACGCAGTATTTT. It yields the protein CASSIDHGSGGASTDTQYF. Filled out from reference TRBV19 and TRBJ2-3, the complete variable domain reads DGGITQSPKYLFRKEGQNVTLSCEQNLNHDAMYWYRQDPGQGLRLIYYSQIVNDFQKGDIAEGYSVSREKKESFPLTVTSAQKNPTAFYLCASSIDHGSGGASTDTQYFGPGTRLTVL.